What follows is one T cell receptor beta chain and its context. In its sample, this clonotype was seen a few times. It lacks a known antigen. Base-call qualities are not available, and no considerably larger clone is one nucleotide away. The library relied on PCR. DNA from cultured CD4+ T cells underwent TCR sequencing with the Oncomine TCR Beta short-read assay at the Johns Hopkins FTIC core. The QIAamp micro DNA kit was used to extract genomic DNA from the cultured CD4+ T cells. Oncomine TCR Beta libraries from cultured CD4+ T cells were pooled with unique dual indexes and sequenced on an Illumina iSeq 100. In the paper's pipeline: Non-productive sequences were removed, and CDR3s not starting with C, not ending with F or W, or shorter than 7 amino acids were discarded. Antigen-specific clonotypes were identified with the MANAFEST web application by comparing peptide-stimulated wells with reference and other culture wells. For a clone to be called positive, the clone needed an FDR below 0.05, an odds ratio above 5, and a productive frequency above 0.1% in at least two of three replicate wells. A clonotype counted as cross-reactive if it showed significant expansion both in the SARS-CoV-2 spike wells and in at least one common cold coronavirus spike condition. Using R version 3.6.1, CDR3 homology was evaluated through Levenshtein distances (stringdist) along with unrooted phylogenetic trees (ape). Using fastp trimming at Q25 and MiXCR clonotype assembly, TCRdb reanalyzed the public sequencing data and kept in-frame beta chains. A single entry per CDR3 protein holds the most common genes and DNA from its merged rows. The V and J calls follow TCRdb's processing rather than the paper's. The sample table holds under 25,000 distinct CDR3 sequences, of which about two fifths were seen once. Jointly, the top ten make up roughly an eighth of the sample.

The data originate from a study of vaccination and CD4 T cells after COVID-19 (dated by TCRdb to between 2021 and 2024). Some background on the complete study: Convalescent patients had a positive SARS-CoV-2 result on nasal swab PCR, and of these patients, 8 or 9 had mild disease and one had severe disease. The convalescent cohort included six males and four females, with two Hispanic individuals, seven Caucasians, two Asians and one multiracial person. Participants got two doses of the Pfizer-BioNTech BNT162b2 vaccine (n=8) or two doses of the Moderna mRNA-1273 vaccine (n=2). Post-COVID blood samples from convalescent patients were collected a median of approximately 93 days after diagnosis, with a range of 35 to 161 days. Post-vaccine blood samples were collected a median of around 2.5 months after the second vaccine dose, ranging from about 13 to 241 days. For stimulating the cultures, overlapping spike peptide pools were used, derived from SARS-CoV-2 as well as from the common cold coronaviruses HCoV-NL63, HCoV-OC43 and HCoV-229E. In control cultures, a CEFX viral epitope pool was used as positive control, an HIV-1 Nef peptide pool was used as negative control, or no peptide was added. In ten to eleven COVID-19 convalescent patients and a few infection-naive healthy vaccine recipients, researchers compared the spike-specific CD4+ TCR repertoire from before mRNA vaccination with the repertoire from after.

The germline V gene (reference sequence) sets CDR1 to LNHDA and CDR2 to SQIVND. A distance of 15 bases separates the germline ends of V and J, which lose 5 bases and 5 bases respectively. From the cysteine up to the phenylalanine, the CDR3 has a length of 14 residues. Only the CDR3 DNA is retained, 42 bases long and in frame from the first base. Results the study describes overall, beyond this receptor: An increase in the median number of SARS-CoV-2-reactive clonotypes from some 20 after infection to 38 after vaccination was observed, but the change was not found to be significant. The study included relatively few convalescent patients and did not analyze early timepoints after natural infection. In convalescent patients, a median around 90% of post-vaccine SARS-CoV-2-reactive clones were detected only after vaccination, and vaccine-specific priming was suggested by this finding. Nearly all vaccine-specific clones in convalescent patients (304 of 307) were mono-reactive for SARS-CoV-2 spike rather than cross-reactive with common cold coronaviruses.

This specimen's treatment or condition label, interpreted: roughly ten-day PBMC culture with coronavirus spike peptide pools or control peptides (ViraFEST assay). The ViraFEST assay, used in the study, expanded antigen-specific T cells with peptide pools and then identified the expanded clonotypes through TCR sequencing. Positive SARS-CoV-2 PCR tests in the convalescent patients dated from March to December 2020, before Alpha, Beta and Delta variants emerged in the United States. Each well held around 2.1 million PBMCs cultured with 9 to 10 ug/ml peptide pools in IMDM containing 5% human AB serum and 8 to 10 IU/ml IL-2. Half of the culture medium was replaced with fresh IL-2-containing medium on days 3 and 7. CD4+ T cells were isolated after less than twelve days of culture through negative selection using the EasySep CD4+ T cell isolation kit. PBMCs were separated from whole blood using Ficoll-Paque Plus gradient centrifugation and then either used fresh or cryopreserved at -140C. In general, triplicate wells were set up for every culture condition.

This chain joins TRBV19 to TRBJ2-5; TRBD1 is perhaps the D gene, given 8 matching bases. Source material: cultured CD4+ T cells from blood. This clonotype was obtained from a human donor with COVID-19. CDR3 region: CASSSGQGGETQYF. The base sequence is TGTGCCAGTAGTTCAGGACAGGGAGGGGAGACCCAGTACTTC. Full variable domain (CDR3 extended with the reference TRBV19 and TRBJ2-5 proteins): DGGITQSPKYLFRKEGQNVTLSCEQNLNHDAMYWYRQDPGQGLRLIYYSQIVNDFQKGDIAEGYSVSREKKESFPLTVTSAQKNPTAFYLCASSSGQGGETQYFGPGTRLLVL.